These 21 T cell receptor beta chains originate from one sample sequenced in a study of T cells in Graves' hyperthyroidism and ophthalmopathy. What was amplified from RNA transcripts were TCR beta CDR3 regions. The HTBI primer set drove a first-round RT-PCR of the TCR CDR3. Each CDR3 protein gets one entry after TCRdb re-called the multiplex PCR reads with MiXCR. Here the sample spans under 350,000 distinct CDR3 sequences, approximately 15% being singletons. The sequenced sample consisted of blood. Receptor source: a woman aged 40 to 50 with Graves' hyperthyroidism.

Of note for this clonotype: The junction departs from the called germline gene at one end, perhaps through a read error. The chain carries TRBV25-1 and TRBJ2-1; TRBD2 agrees at 10 bases. The CDR3 covers 17 residues. Germline V CDR1 and CDR2: MGHDK, SYGVNS. Here the CDR3 reads CASSESPTAGGWNGQFF. For the CDR3, the DNA is TGTGCCAGCAGTGAATCCCCCACAGCGGGAGGGTGGAATGGGCAGTTCTTC.

Many counts were recorded for this clonotype. V gene TRBV28 combines with J gene TRBJ2-1; 9 bases align to TRBD2. V lost 8 bases, J lost 7 bases, and 12 bases stayed unmatched. Germline assignment: CDR1 MDHEN and CDR2 SYDVKM. CDR3 length equals 15 residues. CDR3 in DNA: TGTGCCAGCGTCGACGCTAGCGGGATACGGAATGAGCAGTTCTTC. Amino acids: CASVDASGIRNEQFF. Full variable domain (outside the CDR3, taken from reference TRBV28 and TRBJ2-1): DVKVTQSSRYLVKRTGEKVFLECVQDMDHENMFWYRQDPGLGLRLIYFSYDVKMKEKGDIPEGYSVSREKKERFSLILESASTNQTSMYLCASVDASGIRNEQFFGPGTRLTVL.

The chain is built from TRBV6-1 and TRBJ2-2; tentative D call: TRBD1 (5 bases). Looked up from germline, CDR1 is MNHNS and CDR2 is SASEGT. V dropped 2 bases and J dropped 1 base, with 11 bases sitting between them. The CDR3 contains 16 residues. CDR3 loop: CASSERGMRNTGELFF. CDR3 DNA: TGTGCCAGCAGTGAAAGGGGCATGAGGAACACCGGGGAGCTGTTTTTT.

The table lists this clonotype with many counts. This chain joins TRBV7-9 and TRBJ2-1; D uncertain. The CDR3 has 16 amino acids. Trimming shortened V by 5 bases and J by 5 bases, and 19 bases separated the two germline ends. Germline V CDR1 and CDR2: SEHNR, FQNEAQ (reference sequence). CDR3: CASSPAHPRYDNEQFF. The CDR3 nucleotides read TGTGCCAGCAGCCCTGCCCACCCGCGGTATGACAATGAGCAGTTCTTC.

CDR3 in amino acids: CASSVSPEHEQYF. The DNA for the CDR3 is TGTGCCAGCAGCGTAAGCCCCGAACACGAGCAGTACTTC. J is TRBJ2-7 and V is TRBV9, with no clear D. Germline V gives CDR1 SGDLS, CDR2 YYNGEE. The CDR3 contains 13 residues. Trimming stripped 1 base from V and 5 bases from J, with 10 bases between.

The genes are TRBV4-1 and TRBJ2-2; weak D call: TRBD2 (5 bases). The V end was cut by 2 bases, the J end by 2 bases, with 9 bases between. The CDR3 sequence is 15 residues long. The V gene's germline CDR1 is MGHRA and CDR2 YSYEKL. The CDR3 protein is CASSQWSGNTGELFF. CDR3 in DNA: TGCGCCAGCAGCCAATGGAGCGGAAACACCGGGGAGCTGTTTTTT.

In regard to this clonotype: Since a much larger clone is just one base distant, this may be a read error. The gene calls are TRBV12-3 or TRBV12-4 and TRBJ2-1, with 10 bases that match TRBD2. CDR3 size: 15 residues. J was trimmed by 2 bases and V by 10 bases; bases with no gene match: 8. The CDR3 sequence is CANIPGLATYNEQFF. The DNA of the CDR3 is TGTGCCAACATCCCGGGACTAGCGACCTACAATGAGCAGTTCTTC.

There are many counts of this clonotype. The CDR3 nucleotides are TGTGCCAGCAGCGTGTCGAGCGGGAGCGCGGGGAACAATGAGCAGTTCTTC. Translating gives CASSVSSGSAGNNEQFF. The V and J genes are TRBV7-2 and TRBJ2-1, with 8 bases identical to TRBD2. The CDR3 has 17 amino acids. Germline loops: CDR1 SGHTA, CDR2 FQGNSA. V was pared by 5 bases and J by 5 bases, with 14 bases of the junction left unmatched.

This clonotype was counted a few times. This chain joins TRBV9 and TRBJ2-1; 9 positions match TRBD2. Germline V gene data show CDR1 as SGDLS and CDR2 as YYNGEE. The CDR3 has 14 residues. After removal of 3 bases from V and 8 bases from J, the junction contained 6 bases not matched to a gene. Here the CDR3 DNA reads TGTGCCAGCAGCGGAGGGACTAGCAACTATGAGCAGTTCTTC. Translated: CASSGGTSNYEQFF.

At least ten counts were recorded for this clonotype. The V and J genes are TRBV11-2 and TRBJ1-1; possibly TRBD1 for D (5 bases). Germline values: CDR1 SGHAT, CDR2 FQNNGV. The V and J ends lost 5 bases and 4 bases respectively, with 17 bases between them. This CDR3 contains 15 residues. The CDR3: CASSGNRSPGTEAFF. CDR3 nucleotides: TGTGCCAGCAGCGGGAACAGGTCACCCGGCACTGAAGCTTTCTTT.

This clonotype was detected a few times. This rearrangement joins TRBV20-1 to TRBJ2-5; 7 positions match TRBD2. V dropped 4 bases and J dropped 1; count of bases not matched to a gene: 6. The CDR3 is 14 residues long. CDR1 is DFQATT, CDR2 SNEGSKA, per germline (reference sequence). The CDR3 region has the DNA TGCAGTGCTACCCGGACTAGTGTCCAAGAGACCCAGTACTTC. Its translation: CSATRTSVQETQYF.

This clonotype was counted ten times or more. The J gene is TRBJ2-4, the V gene TRBV27, with TRBD1 matching 11 bases. V lost 4 bases to trimming and J lost 6 bases; unmatched junction nucleotides: 5. Germline V CDR1 and CDR2: MNHEY, SMNVEV (reference sequence). This CDR3 has 15 residues. The CDR3 bases are TGTGCCAGCAGTTCCGGACAGGGGGCGGTAAACATTCAGTACTTC. The encoded protein is CASSSGQGAVNIQYF.

In its sample, this clonotype was seen many times. The chain joins TRBV7-9 to TRBJ2-5, with 10 bases identical to TRBD1. Germline lookup yields CDR1 SEHNR and CDR2 FQNEAQ (reference sequence). J was trimmed by 4 bases and V by 3 bases; bases with no gene match: 8. The CDR3 spans 16 residues. DNA for the CDR3: TGTGCCAGCAGCTTGGAGACAGGGGGCAAGGGAGAGACCCAGTACTTC. Translating it yields CASSLETGGKGETQYF. The entire variable domain, with the rest obtained from reference TRBV7-9 and TRBJ2-5, is as follows: DTGVSQNPRHKITKRGQNVTFRCDPISEHNRLYWYRQTLGQGPEFLTYFQNEAQLEKSRLLSDRFSAERPKGSFSTLEIQRTEQGDSAMYLCASSLETGGKGETQYFGPGTRLLVL.

This clonotype came up many times. The chain links TRBV6-2 or TRBV6-3 to TRBJ2-1; no definite D call. The CDR3 extends over 13 amino acids. Trimming stripped 2 bases from V and 9 bases from J, with 11 bases between. Germline values: CDR1 MNHEY, CDR2 SVGEGT. The DNA for the CDR3 is TGTGCCAGCAGTTACGCGAACCTGGGTGAGCAGTTCTTC. Translated, it gives CASSYANLGEQFF.

There are many counts of this clonotype. The V gene is TRBV12-3 or TRBV12-4, the J gene TRBJ1-3; D call uncertain. The CDR3 extends over 13 amino acids. Trimming removed 5 bases at V and 0 bases at J, with 5 bases between. The CDR3 DNA reads TGTGCCAGCAGTCCTAGCTCTGGAAACACCATATATTTT. Residues: CASSPSSGNTIYF.

This clonotype showed up many times. The V and J genes are TRBV5-1 and TRBJ2-3; no firm D call. Germline V gives CDR1 SGHRS, CDR2 YFSETQ. The CDR3 spans 15 residues. V was pared by 0 bases and J by 0 bases, with 8 bases between. CDR3 coding DNA: TGCGCCAGCAGCTTGGAAGGAGATAGCACAGATACGCAGTATTTT. As protein: CASSLEGDSTDTQYF.

The genes are TRBV28 and TRBJ2-2, with 9 bases identical to TRBD2. The CDR3 has 15 amino acids. CDR1 is MDHEN and CDR2 is SYDVKM in the germline V gene. V shed 4 bases, J shed 5 bases, and the junction held 5 bases outside the gene matches. In DNA, the CDR3 is TGTGCCAGCAGTTCCGGACTAGCGAGGACCGGGGAGCTGTTTTTT. This gives the protein CASSSGLARTGELFF.

This clonotype appeared many times. The rearrangement uses TRBV20-1 and TRBJ2-3, with 9 bases aligning to TRBD2. Germline-derived CDR1 and CDR2 are DFQATT and SNEGSKA (reference sequence). The CDR3 is 15 residues long. The junction had 11 bases not matched to a gene; V was cut back by 5 bases and J by 5 bases. In DNA, the CDR3 is TGCAGTGCTTACTTAGCGGGAGTGGGGGGAGATACGCAGTATTTT. This sequence encodes CSAYLAGVGGDTQYF.

This clonotype has just a few counts. The chain employs TRBV6-1 and TRBJ2-7, with TRBD2 matching 16 bases. From germline, CDR1 is MNHNS and CDR2 SASEGT. The CDR3 is made up of 17 amino acids. J gave up 4 bases and V 6 bases, and 9 bases lay outside the gene matches. CDR3: CASSAEGTSGRVYEQYF. The CDR3 bases are TGTGCCAGCAGCGCAGAAGGGACTAGCGGGAGGGTGTACGAGCAGTACTTC.

This clonotype occurred many times. This chain joins TRBV11-2 and TRBJ2-7, with D uncertain. The CDR3 extends over 15 amino acids. The V end lost 5 bases, the J end lost 0 bases, and 14 bases lay between the germline ends. Germline CDR1 reads SGHAT; CDR2 reads FQNNGV. The CDR3 nucleotides are TGTGCCAGCAGCCCGTCCCACGACCCCTCCTACGAGCAGTACTTC. This translates into CASSPSHDPSYEQYF.

This clonotype was seen more than once but under ten times. The chain couples TRBV5-1 to TRBJ2-7; 10 nucleotides match TRBD2. The CDR3 spans 15 residues. Trimming removed 0 bases from V and 5 bases from J; junction bases left unmatched: 5. Germline values: CDR1 SGHRS, CDR2 YFSETQ. CDR3 coding DNA: TGCGCCAGCAGCTTGGAAGCGGGAGGGCCAGACGAGCAGTACTTC. Amino acids: CASSLEAGGPDEQYF.